A single T cell receptor beta chain is shown here with its context. Patients from Seattle were sampled longitudinally, starting during active infection. Authors' analysis steps: Nucleated cell number was recorded as an estimate derived from reference gene primer amplification. Generated by immunoSEQ multiplex PCR, the TCRdb table keeps only in-frame clones and is missing some. V, J and clone size derive from that table, while D and trimming were established from the DNA sequence. The sample consists of 200,000 to 300,000 clones, approximately 88% of them appearing once. The data originate from a study of blood T cell repertoires in COVID-19. Study in general: Some COVID-19 samples were acute and others convalescent; all came from the United States, Italy and Spain.

Per germline, CDR1 SGHNT and CDR2 YYREEE (reference sequence). Trimming removed 4 bases at V and 2 bases at J, with 15 bases between. The CDR3 runs to 16 residues. The V gene is TRBV5-4, the J gene TRBJ2-2, with D maybe TRBD2 (5 bases). Source material: peripheral blood. The clonotype originates from a woman aged 25 to 39 with COVID-19, enrolled during active disease. The CDR3 reads CASSPREGTNTGELFF. DNA for the CDR3: TGTGCCAGCAGCCCACGGGAAGGAACTAACACCGGGGAGCTGTTTTTT.